The 19 T cell receptor beta chains in this list originate from one sample, sequenced in a study of T cell responses to AZD1222 COVID-19 vaccine. This table comes from immunoSEQ multiplex PCR, and its TCRdb copy is limited to in-frame clones, with some not included. Among some 120,000 clones listed, about 86% were seen once. The starting material was peripheral blood, obtained 28 days after the second AZD1222 dose. The receptor set was obtained from an adult who received the AZD1222 COVID-19 vaccine.

The chain carries TRBV6-6 and TRBJ1-1; D is undetermined. The CDR3 totals 13 residues. V lost 5 bases and J 0 bases, leaving 7 bases between the germline ends. Germline assignment: CDR1 MNHNY and CDR2 SVGAGI (reference sequence). The CDR3 sequence: CASSGELNTEAFF. The CDR3 nucleotides are TGTGCCAGCAGTGGGGAGTTGAACACTGAAGCTTTCTTT.

This rearrangement joins TRBV5-5 to TRBJ2-7, with 7 bases matching TRBD1. Trimming took 4 bases from V and 5 from J; bases not matched to a gene: 3. The CDR3 has 12 amino acids. Germline V gene data show CDR1 as SGHKS and CDR2 as YYEKEE (reference sequence). In DNA, the CDR3 is TGTGCCAGCAGCCCTGACAGGGACGAGCAGTACTTC. The encoded protein is CASSPDRDEQYF.

The chain combines TRBV27 with TRBJ2-3; a possible D gene is TRBD2 (5 bases). CDR3 length equals 15 residues. Looked up from germline, CDR1 is MNHEY and CDR2 is SMNVEV (reference sequence). V was clipped by 3 bases and J by 4 bases, with 14 bases between them. The chain's CDR3 is CASSLGVRFPDTQYF. CDR3 sequence (DNA): TGTGCCAGCAGTTTGGGAGTTAGGTTCCCAGATACGCAGTATTTT.

The rearrangement joins TRBV12-3 or TRBV12-4 to TRBJ1-1; D gene ambiguous. The CDR3 contains 13 residues. The V and J ends lost 1 base and 3 bases respectively, with 6 bases between them. The DNA for the CDR3 is TGTGCCAGCAGTTTAGTCAGGCACACTGAAGCTTTCTTT. The encoded protein is CASSLVRHTEAFF.

The V call is TRBV4-1, the J call TRBJ2-7, with D perhaps TRBD2 (5 bases). Trimming shortened V by 0 bases and J by 7 bases, and 16 bases separated the two germline ends. There are 15 residues in the CDR3. Germline V gene data show CDR1 as MGHRA and CDR2 as YSYEKL. The CDR3 here is CASSQDRRIREEQYF. The CDR3 coding sequence is TGCGCCAGCAGCCAAGATCGGAGAATTAGGGAGGAGCAGTACTTC.

The rearrangement uses TRBV7-9 and TRBJ1-5; D perhaps matches TRBD1 (5 bases). This CDR3 has 14 amino acids. Trimming took off 5 bases at V and 5 bases at J, with 13 bases between the two ends. Germline CDR1 and CDR2: SEHNR and FQNEAQ (reference sequence). Here the CDR3 DNA reads TGTGCCAGCAGCCCGTCTGGACACTATCAGCCCCAGCATTTT. Its protein is CASSPSGHYQPQHF. The variable domain in full, with the rest retrieved from reference TRBV7-9 and TRBJ1-5, is DTGVSQNPRHKITKRGQNVTFRCDPISEHNRLYWYRQTLGQGPEFLTYFQNEAQLEKSRLLSDRFSAERPKGSFSTLEIQRTEQGDSAMYLCASSPSGHYQPQHFGDGTRLSIL.

This chain uses TRBV5-8 with TRBJ2-2, with 10 bases that match TRBD2. CDR1 SGHTS and CDR2 YDEGEE come from the germline V gene. The CDR3 length is 16 residues. With V trimmed by 2 bases and J by 4 bases, 5 bases remained unmatched. The CDR3 here is CASSLSSGGPTGELFF. CDR3 nucleotide sequence: TGTGCCAGCAGCTTAAGTAGCGGGGGGCCCACCGGGGAGCTGTTTTTT.

The V call is TRBV18, the J call TRBJ2-7, with 12 bases lining up with TRBD2. V gave up 4 bases and J gave up 1 base; unmatched junction bases: 2. CDR1 is KGHSH and CDR2 is LQKENI in the germline V gene. The CDR3 has 15 residues. The CDR3 bases are TGTGCCAGCTCACTTACTAGCGGGGGGTCCTACGAGCAGTACTTC. It translates to CASSLTSGGSYEQYF.

The J gene is TRBJ1-4, the V gene TRBV11-3, with 7 nucleotides matching TRBD1. The CDR3 spans 13 residues. The germline V gene encodes CDR1 SGHNT and CDR2 YENEEA. With V trimmed by 5 bases and J by 6 bases, 3 bases remained unmatched. The CDR3 loop is CASSITGDEKLFF. The CDR3 bases are TGTGCCAGCAGCATCACAGGGGATGAAAAACTGTTTTTT.

The count of this clone is one. The rearrangement joins TRBV28 to TRBJ1-3; D gene ambiguous. The CDR3 contains 15 residues. Germline V gives CDR1 MDHEN, CDR2 SYDVKM. V lost 5 bases and J lost 3, with 14 bases in between. CDR3: CASSAPPGDGNTIYF. The CDR3 coding sequence is TGTGCCAGCAGTGCCCCCCCCGGGGATGGAAACACCATATATTTT. The complete variable domain, with remaining parts taken from reference TRBV28 and TRBJ1-3, reads DVKVTQSSRYLVKRTGEKVFLECVQDMDHENMFWYRQDPGLGLRLIYFSYDVKMKEKGDIPEGYSVSREKKERFSLILESASTNQTSMYLCASSAPPGDGNTIYFGEGSWLTVV.

This clone appeared once. The V and J genes are TRBV28 and TRBJ1-2; D uncertain. The ends were cut back, 2 bases at V and 2 bases at J, with 9 bases in the middle. Germline CDR1 and CDR2: MDHEN and SYDVKM. The CDR3 is 14 residues long. In DNA form, the CDR3 reads TGTGCCAGCAGTTTAAGTAGGAGAAACTATGGCTACACCTTC. It is translated as CASSLSRRNYGYTF.

This chain connects TRBV10-1 to TRBJ2-3, with unresolved D. The germline gives CDR1 WNHNN, CDR2 SYGVQD (reference sequence). The V end was cut by 3 bases, the J end by 1 base, with 11 bases between. This CDR3 region has 15 residues. CDR3 residues: CASSDVRGGTDTQYF. In nucleotides, the CDR3 is TGCGCCAGCAGTGATGTCCGAGGTGGCACAGATACGCAGTATTTT.

The chain is built from TRBV24-1 and TRBJ2-7; tentatively, D is TRBD1 or TRBD2 (6 bases each). Germline CDR1 reads KGHDR; CDR2 reads SFDVKD. The CDR3 sequence is 14 residues long. The ends were cut back, 4 bases at V and 1 base at J, with 10 bases in the middle. The CDR3 DNA reads TGTGCCACCAGTGACGGGGGCCCTTCCTACGAGCAGTACTTC. It is translated as CATSDGGPSYEQYF.

The chain combines TRBV19 with TRBJ1-5; D gene uncertain. CDR3 length: 15 residues. Germline lookup yields CDR1 LNHDA and CDR2 SQIVND (reference sequence). The V gene lost 7 bases and the J gene lost 5 bases, with 18 bases spanning the gap. CDR3 sequence: CASTALGWGDQPQHF. As DNA, the CDR3 is TGTGCCAGTACGGCGTTGGGTTGGGGTGATCAGCCCCAGCATTTT. Full variable domain (outside the CDR3, taken from reference TRBV19 and TRBJ1-5): DGGITQSPKYLFRKEGQNVTLSCEQNLNHDAMYWYRQDPGQGLRLIYYSQIVNDFQKGDIAEGYSVSREKKESFPLTVTSAQKNPTAFYLCASTALGWGDQPQHFGDGTRLSIL.

This clone was recorded a few times. The rearrangement uses TRBV29-1 and TRBJ2-7; D is possibly TRBD1 (6 bases). CDR3 length: 14 amino acids. The ends were cut back, 7 bases at V and 0 bases at J, with 16 bases in the middle. The germline CDR1 and CDR2 sequences are SQVTM and ANQGSEA. This CDR3 is CSARAGGHSYEQYF. CDR3 DNA: TGCAGCGCCCGAGCTGGGGGACACTCCTACGAGCAGTACTTC.

This sequence joins TRBV6-5 and TRBJ2-7; no firm D call. The V and J ends lost 0 bases and 7 bases respectively, with 13 bases between them. The V gene's germline CDR1 is MNHEY and CDR2 SVGAGI. This CDR3 comprises 14 residues. CDR3 sequence (DNA): TGTGCCAGCAGTTACTCGATTGTCCAAGGGGAGCAGTACTTC. This encodes CASSYSIVQGEQYF.

This clone was found a few times. The CDR3 nucleotides are TGCGCCAGCACCAAGGACTCTCCTGGGGAGCAGTTCTTC. Its translation: CASTKDSPGEQFF. The genes are TRBV5-1 and TRBJ2-1; D perhaps matches TRBD2 (5 bases). The CDR3 is 13 amino acids. The V gene's germline CDR1 is SGHRS and CDR2 YFSETQ. V was shortened by 6 bases and J by 10 bases, with 17 bases between the two germline ends.

A few counts support this clone. The chain has TRBV6-2 or TRBV6-3 and TRBJ1-5; 7 bases line up with TRBD1. Germline V gene lookup returns CDR1 MNHEY and CDR2 SVGEGT. With V trimmed by 2 bases and J by 5 bases, 3 bases remained unmatched. The length of the CDR3 is 14 residues. The CDR3 reads CASSYGTDHQPQHF. CDR3 bases: TGTGCCAGCAGTTACGGGACAGACCATCAGCCCCAGCATTTT.

V and J are TRBV5-1 and TRBJ1-2; D might be TRBD1 (6 bases). CDR1 and CDR2 from the germline V gene are SGHRS and YFSETQ. CDR3 size: 15 residues. V lost 0 bases and J 3 bases, leaving 12 bases between the germline ends. The CDR3 is CASSLVRGLDYGYTF. CDR3 in DNA: TGCGCCAGCAGCTTGGTGCGGGGGCTGGACTATGGCTACACCTTC.